One and the same sample provided the 15 T cell receptor beta chains below, sequenced in a study of identifying expanded T cells in peripheral blood (dated 2019 in TCRdb). The library relied on the immunoSEQ multiplex PCR assay. What TCRdb holds here is the immuneACCESS table cut down to in-frame rearrangements. Part of the clones is not present; checked against another copy, under half of the missing clones reflect an unresolved V gene, and the others are unexplained. Within this sample are approximately 140,000 clones, with around 88% of them counted one time only. The top ten clones comprise more than 7% of the sample. The sample consisted of blood. The source of these receptors is a person between 18 and 75 years old in good health.

In this sample, this clone turned up once. This chain links TRBV7-9 with TRBJ2-3, with 8 bases that match TRBD2. The CDR3 is made up of 14 amino acids. J was trimmed by 4 bases and V by 3 bases; bases with no gene match: 3. Germline V CDR1 and CDR2: SEHNR, FQNEAQ (reference sequence). This CDR3 is CASSFGLAADTQYF. Here the CDR3 DNA reads TGTGCCAGCAGCTTCGGACTAGCTGCAGATACGCAGTATTTT.

This chain uses TRBV5-4 with TRBJ2-3; TRBD2 matches at 11 bases. J gave up 1 base and V 2 bases, and 3 bases lay outside the gene matches. The CDR3 contains 16 residues. Germline V gives CDR1 SGHNT, CDR2 YYREEE (reference sequence). The CDR3 sequence: CASSFLAGGGTDTQYF. For the CDR3, the DNA is TGTGCCAGCAGCTTTCTAGCGGGAGGTGGCACAGATACGCAGTATTTT.

CDR3 nucleotides: TGTGCCAGCAGCAGGGGACTAGCGGGAGGGCCGGGAGAGACCCAGTACTTC. Residues: CASSRGLAGGPGETQYF. The V and J genes are TRBV5-6 and TRBJ2-5; the match to TRBD2 covers 16 bases. Germline values: CDR1 SGHDT, CDR2 YYEEEE. The CDR3 totals 17 residues. The junction had 7 bases not matched to a gene; V was cut back by 4 bases and J by 4 bases.

The chain employs TRBV2 and TRBJ1-4, with a possible D match to TRBD1 (6 bases). The CDR3 loop spans 15 amino acids. Trimming removed 1 base at V and 8 bases at J, with 14 bases between. The V gene's germline CDR1 is SNHLY and CDR2 FYNNEI. The CDR3 loop reads CASSEGGHTVEKLFF. CDR3 bases: TGTGCCAGCAGTGAAGGGGGACATACAGTCGAAAAACTGTTTTTT.

The chain employs TRBV7-3 and TRBJ2-1; 8 bases match TRBD2. The CDR3 is 16 amino acids. The germline CDR1 and CDR2 sequences are SGHTA and FQGTGA. J gave up 5 bases and V 2 bases, and 8 bases lay outside the gene matches. CDR3 DNA: TGTGCCAGCAGCTTATATACAGCGGGGGCGAACAATGAGCAGTTCTTC. It is translated as CASSLYTAGANNEQFF.

The chain has TRBV5-1 and TRBJ2-7; D gene uncertain. Germline V CDR1 and CDR2: SGHRS, YFSETQ. V lost 2 bases, J lost 5 bases, and 8 bases lay in between. The CDR3 is 12 amino acids. The CDR3 bases are TGCGCCAGCAGCTTTAGGTTCGACGAGCAGTACTTC. Translating it yields CASSFRFDEQYF.

The gene calls are TRBV2 and TRBJ2-3; 9 bases map to TRBD2. Germline V lookup: CDR1 SNHLY, CDR2 FYNNEI. The V and J ends lost 8 bases and 4 bases, in that order; junction bases with no gene match: 7. The CDR3 is 14 residues long. The CDR3 reads CASGGAGGADTQYF. The CDR3 coding sequence is TGTGCCAGCGGGGGAGCGGGAGGTGCAGATACGCAGTATTTT.

The V call is TRBV15, the J call TRBJ1-5; D unclear. Trimming took 0 bases from V and 7 from J, leaving 13 bases between them. The CDR3 runs 15 residues. Germline assignment: CDR1 LNHNV and CDR2 YYDKDF (reference sequence). CDR3 bases: TGTGCCACCAGCAGAGAATTACAAGGAAGCCAGCCCCAGCATTTT. This gives the protein CATSRELQGSQPQHF.

The chain links TRBV12-5 to TRBJ1-2, with 9 nucleotides matching TRBD1. The germline V gene has CDR1 LGHNT and CDR2 FRNRAP. J gave up 8 bases and V 4 bases, and 5 bases lay outside the gene matches. The CDR3 contains 13 residues. The CDR3 region is CASGYTGGWGYTF. The CDR3 coding sequence is TGTGCTAGTGGTTATACAGGGGGCTGGGGCTACACCTTC. The full variable domain, its missing parts supplied by reference TRBV12-5 and TRBJ1-2, is DARVTQTPRHKVTEMGQEVTMRCQPILGHNTVFWYRQTMMQGLELLAYFRNRAPLDDSGMPKDRFSAEMPDATLATLKIQPSEPRDSAVYFCASGYTGGWGYTFGSGTRLTVV.

This chain uses TRBV7-3 with TRBJ1-2; TRBD1 matches at 12 bases. The germline V gene has CDR1 SGHTA and CDR2 FQGTGA. Unmatched junction bases numbered 6, after V lost 5 bases and J lost 8 bases. CDR3 size: 14 residues. CDR3 loop: CASSAGQGARGYTF. In DNA, the CDR3 is TGTGCCAGCAGCGCGGGACAGGGGGCGCGAGGCTACACCTTC.

The chain is built from TRBV28 and TRBJ1-3; D gene ambiguous. Between the trimmed V and J ends, which lost 4 bases and 2 bases, there was a span of 3 bases. CDR3 size: 12 residues. CDR1 and CDR2 from the germline V gene are MDHEN and SYDVKM. CDR3 DNA: TGTGCCAGCAGTTCGGCTGGAAACACCATATATTTT. It codes for CASSSAGNTIYF.

This clone was seen a handful of times. The J gene is TRBJ1-6, the V gene TRBV7-2; D perhaps matches TRBD1 (5 bases). Per the germline V gene, CDR1 is SGHTA and CDR2 is FQGNSA. Trimming stripped 6 bases from V and 9 bases from J, with 18 bases between. This CDR3 contains 15 residues. CDR3 nucleotide sequence: TGTGCCAGCAGTGAAATCGGGACGGCTAGTTCACCCCTCCACTTT. Residues: CASSEIGTASSPLHF. Full variable domain (remainder filled in from reference TRBV7-2 and TRBJ1-6): GAGVSQSPSNKVTEKGKDVELRCDPISGHTALYWYRQSLGQGLEFLIYFQGNSAPDKSGLPSDRFSAERTGGSVSTLTIQRTQQEDSAVYLCASSEIGTASSPLHFGNGTRLTVT.

The chain uses TRBV7-3 and TRBJ2-7; no definite D call. The CDR3 extends over 14 amino acids. The V gene lost 4 bases and the J gene lost 0 bases, with 10 bases spanning the gap. CDR1 is SGHTA, CDR2 FQGTGA, per germline. In DNA, the CDR3 is TGTGCCAGCAGCTCCGACTGGAGCTCCTACGAGCAGTACTTC. Encoded protein: CASSSDWSSYEQYF.

The V and J genes are TRBV19 and TRBJ1-1, with TRBD1 identical over 10 bases. The CDR3 spans 18 residues. V shed 2 bases and J 0 bases; nucleotides not matched to a gene: 9. The germline V gene has CDR1 LNHDA and CDR2 SQIVND (reference sequence). The CDR3 is CASSILGQGRGMNTEAFF. The CDR3 nucleotides read TGTGCCAGTAGTATACTGGGACAGGGGCGTGGTATGAACACTGAAGCTTTCTTT.

This clone appeared a few times. The V gene is TRBV2, the J gene TRBJ1-2; the D gene is possibly TRBD1 (5 bases). The CDR3 contains 13 residues. V lost 4 bases and J 4 bases, leaving 10 bases between the germline ends. Per the germline V gene, CDR1 is SNHLY and CDR2 is FYNNEI. The CDR3 sequence: CASSVWGSYGYTF. In DNA form, the CDR3 reads TGTGCCAGCAGTGTGTGGGGGTCCTATGGCTACACCTTC.